This is a list of T cell receptor beta chains from one sample in a study of cytomegalovirus exposure and HLA in healthy donors. Some clones are missing from TCRdb's copy, which holds only in-frame ones; the method was immunoSEQ multiplex PCR. The repertoire holds tens of thousands of clones, with 70% to 90% as singletons. The sequencing input was PBMCs. The receptors come from a man aged 25-45 years in good health and CMV-seronegative. Each CDR3 is given with its conserved first and last residue. The D gene is left open where the match is weak. Only part of the rows carry a size: once, few, many, or a class if the clone is expanded.

d_gene: .
v_gene: TRBV9
abundance: .
j_gene: TRBJ2-7
CDR3aa: CASSVTGTPDYEQYF
CDR3nt: TGTGCCAGCAGCGTCACCGGGACACCAGACTACGAGCAGTACTTC

d_gene: .
v_gene: TRBV18
abundance: .
j_gene: TRBJ1-4
CDR3aa: CASSPGLRSNEKLFF
CDR3nt: TGTGCCAGCTCACCTGGGCTCAGATCTAATGAAAAACTGTTTTTT

d_gene: .
v_gene: TRBV9
abundance: .
j_gene: TRBJ1-5
CDR3aa: CASSPTGLRQPQHF
CDR3nt: TGTGCCAGCAGCCCCACAGGGCTTCGGCAGCCCCAGCATTTT

d_gene: .
v_gene: TRBV4-2
abundance: .
j_gene: TRBJ1-3
CDR3aa: CASSQGAGRARNTIYF
CDR3nt: TGTGCCAGCAGCCAAGGGGCGGGCAGAGCAAGAAACACCATATATTTT

d_gene: .
v_gene: TRBV10-3
abundance: .
j_gene: TRBJ1-5
CDR3aa: CAISEFGRAGQPQHF
CDR3nt: TGTGCCATCAGTGAATTTGGGAGGGCCGGACAGCCCCAGCATTTT

d_gene: TRBD2
v_gene: TRBV11-1
abundance: .
j_gene: TRBJ2-1
CDR3aa: CASSSPIGLADNEQFF
CDR3nt: TGTGCCAGCAGCTCCCCTATCGGACTAGCGGACAATGAGCAGTTCTTC

d_gene: TRBD1
v_gene: TRBV15
abundance: .
j_gene: TRBJ1-2
CDR3aa: CATSREGTGGFNYGYTF
CDR3nt: TGTGCCACCAGCAGAGAAGGGACAGGGGGTTTTAACTATGGCTACACCTTC

d_gene: .
v_gene: TRBV7-8
abundance: .
j_gene: TRBJ1-6
CDR3aa: CASSPVGVGSPLHF
CDR3nt: TGTGCCAGCAGCCCAGTCGGGGTTGGATCACCCCTCCACTTT

d_gene: .
v_gene: TRBV7-3
abundance: .
j_gene: TRBJ2-5
CDR3aa: CASSTGVGETQYF
CDR3nt: TGTGCCAGCAGCACGGGGGTCGGGGAGACCCAGTACTTC

d_gene: TRBD1
v_gene: TRBV29-1
abundance: few
j_gene: TRBJ1-1
CDR3aa: CSARTGGFTEAFF
CDR3nt: TGCAGCGCTAGGACAGGGGGCTTCACTGAAGCTTTCTTT

d_gene: .
v_gene: TRBV7-8
abundance: .
j_gene: TRBJ1-1
CDR3aa: CASSIAPRGWDTEAFF
CDR3nt: TGTGCCAGCAGTATCGCACCGAGAGGGTGGGACACTGAAGCTTTCTTT

d_gene: .
v_gene: TRBV7-2
abundance: .
j_gene: TRBJ2-7
CDR3aa: CASSSSVYEQYF
CDR3nt: TGTGCCAGCAGCTCCTCCGTATACGAGCAGTACTTC

d_gene: .
v_gene: TRBV2
abundance: .
j_gene: TRBJ1-4
CDR3aa: CASSEEGYRTNEKLFF
CDR3nt: TGTGCCAGCAGTGAAGAAGGTTACAGAACTAATGAAAAACTGTTTTTT

d_gene: TRBD2
v_gene: TRBV6-4
abundance: few
j_gene: TRBJ2-1
CDR3aa: CASSPAGGTYNEQFF
CDR3nt: TGTGCCAGCAGCCCCGCGGGAGGGACCTACAATGAGCAGTTCTTC

d_gene: TRBD2
v_gene: TRBV7-7
abundance: .
j_gene: TRBJ2-5
CDR3aa: CASSRSAGGDAETQYF
CDR3nt: TGTGCCAGCAGCAGATCAGCGGGAGGGGACGCGGAGACCCAGTACTTC

d_gene: TRBD2
v_gene: TRBV2
abundance: .
j_gene: TRBJ2-5
CDR3aa: CASSRRGRQETQYF
CDR3nt: TGTGCCAGCTCCAGACGCGGGAGGCAAGAGACCCAGTACTTC

d_gene: .
v_gene: TRBV11-2
abundance: .
j_gene: TRBJ2-2
CDR3aa: CASSSEGGELFF
CDR3nt: TGTGCCAGCAGCTCTGAGGGCGGGGAGCTGTTTTTT

d_gene: TRBD1
v_gene: TRBV2
abundance: .
j_gene: TRBJ1-1
CDR3aa: CASSEQQGATEAFF
CDR3nt: TGTGCCAGCAGTGAACAGCAGGGGGCAACTGAAGCTTTCTTT

d_gene: .
v_gene: TRBV5-1
abundance: .
j_gene: TRBJ2-2
CDR3aa: CASSLLVVANTGELFF
CDR3nt: TGCGCCAGCAGCTTGCTCGTCGTCGCGAACACCGGGGAGCTGTTTTTT

d_gene: TRBD1
v_gene: TRBV5-1
abundance: .
j_gene: TRBJ2-3
CDR3aa: CASSPPLGQGDTQYF
CDR3nt: TGCGCCAGCAGCCCGCCACTCGGACAGGGGGATACGCAGTATTTT

d_gene: .
v_gene: TRBV9
abundance: .
j_gene: TRBJ2-7
CDR3aa: CASSGPQGSNSYEQYF
CDR3nt: TGTGCCAGCAGCGGACCCCAGGGGTCTAATTCCTACGAGCAGTACTTC

d_gene: .
v_gene: TRBV19
abundance: .
j_gene: TRBJ2-3
CDR3aa: CASRSQRAGSTAQYF
CDR3nt: TGTGCCAGTAGATCCCAGAGGGCGGGATCGACGGCGCAGTATTTT

d_gene: .
v_gene: TRBV15
abundance: .
j_gene: TRBJ2-3
CDR3aa: CATSRDIETDTQYF
CDR3nt: TGTGCCACCAGCAGAGATATTGAGACAGATACGCAGTATTTT

d_gene: .
v_gene: TRBV9
abundance: once
j_gene: TRBJ2-1
CDR3aa: CASSVDDSRNEQFF
CDR3nt: TGTGCCAGCAGCGTGGATGACTCCCGCAATGAGCAGTTCTTC

d_gene: .
v_gene: TRBV7-2
abundance: .
j_gene: TRBJ2-1
CDR3aa: CASSFRLTGSSYNEQFF
CDR3nt: TGTGCCAGCAGCTTCCGCTTGACGGGAAGCTCCTACAATGAGCAGTTCTTC

d_gene: TRBD2
v_gene: TRBV7-9
abundance: .
j_gene: TRBJ2-1
CDR3aa: CASSLPLAGAEQFF
CDR3nt: TGTGCCAGCAGCCTACCACTAGCGGGAGCTGAGCAGTTCTTC

d_gene: TRBD2
v_gene: TRBV5-1
abundance: .
j_gene: TRBJ2-3
CDR3aa: CASSPSGGALADTQYF
CDR3nt: TGCGCCAGCAGCCCTAGCGGGGGGGCCCTCGCAGATACGCAGTATTTT

d_gene: TRBD2
v_gene: TRBV19
abundance: .
j_gene: TRBJ2-7
CDR3aa: CASSPSATSGGLTYSYEQYF
CDR3nt: TGTGCCAGTAGTCCTTCCGCGACTAGCGGGGGGTTAACTTACTCCTACGAGCAGTACTTC

d_gene: .
v_gene: TRBV6-5
abundance: .
j_gene: TRBJ2-7
CDR3aa: CASSYVAGISYEQYF
CDR3nt: TGTGCCAGCAGTTATGTGGCAGGGATTTCCTACGAGCAGTACTTC

d_gene: .
v_gene: TRBV28
abundance: .
j_gene: TRBJ2-7
CDR3aa: CASSLSGFGLTYEQYF
CDR3nt: TGTGCCAGCAGTTTATCAGGGTTTGGCTTGACCTACGAGCAGTACTTC

d_gene: TRBD1
v_gene: TRBV2
abundance: .
j_gene: TRBJ1-2
CDR3aa: CASSLRQGSYGYTF
CDR3nt: TGTGCCAGCAGCCTCAGACAGGGAAGCTATGGCTACACCTTC

d_gene: TRBD1
v_gene: TRBV11-2
abundance: few
j_gene: TRBJ1-6
CDR3aa: CASSLQGANSPLHF
CDR3nt: TGTGCCAGCAGCTTACAGGGGGCAAATTCACCCCTCCACTTT

d_gene: .
v_gene: TRBV19
abundance: .
j_gene: TRBJ2-3
CDR3aa: CASRGTDTQYF
CDR3nt: TGTGCCAGTCGGGGGACAGATACGCAGTATTTT

d_gene: TRBD2
v_gene: TRBV6-5
abundance: .
j_gene: TRBJ2-3
CDR3aa: CASSYSTGGQDTQYF
CDR3nt: TGTGCCAGCAGTTACTCGACGGGGGGGCAAGATACGCAGTATTTT

d_gene: TRBD1
v_gene: TRBV6-1
abundance: .
j_gene: TRBJ1-5
CDR3aa: CASRPGGGQPQHF
CDR3nt: TGTGCCAGCAGACCAGGGGGAGGTCAGCCCCAGCATTTT

d_gene: .
v_gene: TRBV10-3
abundance: once
j_gene: TRBJ1-1
CDR3aa: CAISEYGMEAFF
CDR3nt: TGTGCCATCAGTGAGTATGGAATGGAGGCTTTCTTT

d_gene: TRBD1
v_gene: TRBV27
abundance: .
j_gene: TRBJ2-5
CDR3aa: CASSTRRDRRQETQYF
CDR3nt: TGTGCCAGCAGTACTCGTAGGGACAGGCGGCAAGAGACCCAGTACTTC

d_gene: TRBD2
v_gene: TRBV19
abundance: .
j_gene: TRBJ2-1
CDR3aa: CASSNVRLAEYNEQFF
CDR3nt: TGTGCCAGTAGTAACGTCCGCCTAGCGGAATACAATGAGCAGTTCTTC

d_gene: TRBD2
v_gene: TRBV5-3
abundance: .
j_gene: TRBJ2-3
CDR3aa: CARSLEGTSGKGYTQYF
CDR3nt: TGTGCCAGAAGCTTGGAGGGGACTAGCGGGAAGGGTTATACGCAGTATTTT

d_gene: TRBD2
v_gene: TRBV4-3
abundance: .
j_gene: TRBJ2-7
CDR3aa: CASSQDPSGDYEQYF
CDR3nt: TGCGCCAGCAGCCAAGACCCCAGCGGGGACTACGAGCAGTACTTC

d_gene: .
v_gene: TRBV2
abundance: .
j_gene: TRBJ1-6
CDR3aa: CASSRDSLTNSPLHF
CDR3nt: TGTGCCAGCAGCCGCGACAGCCTTACTAATTCACCCCTCCACTTT

d_gene: .
v_gene: TRBV6-4
abundance: .
j_gene: TRBJ2-3
CDR3aa: CASSDVGEADTQYF
CDR3nt: TGTGCCAGCAGTGATGTTGGGGAGGCAGATACGCAGTATTTT

d_gene: .
v_gene: TRBV7-6
abundance: .
j_gene: TRBJ2-5
CDR3aa: CASSFSGGRQETQYF
CDR3nt: TGTGCCAGCAGCTTCTCAGGGGGGAGACAAGAGACCCAGTACTTC

d_gene: .
v_gene: TRBV18
abundance: .
j_gene: TRBJ2-1
CDR3aa: CASSPLPRDYEQFF
CDR3nt: TGTGCCAGCTCACCACTGCCCAGGGACTATGAGCAGTTCTTC

d_gene: .
v_gene: TRBV28
abundance: .
j_gene: TRBJ1-2
CDR3aa: CASTIGTAANYGYTF
CDR3nt: TGTGCCAGCACCATAGGCACAGCCGCTAACTATGGCTACACCTTC

d_gene: .
v_gene: TRBV7-2
abundance: .
j_gene: TRBJ2-1
CDR3aa: CASSPKAGPIYNEQFF
CDR3nt: TGTGCCAGCAGCCCCAAGGCAGGGCCAATCTACAATGAGCAGTTCTTC

d_gene: .
v_gene: TRBV16
abundance: .
j_gene: TRBJ1-2
CDR3aa: CASSQSGQGRTF
CDR3nt: TGTGCCAGCAGCCAATCGGGGCAGGGGAGAACCTTC

d_gene: TRBD1
v_gene: TRBV14
abundance: .
j_gene: TRBJ2-1
CDR3aa: CASSQNRGLYNEQFF
CDR3nt: TGTGCCAGCAGCCAGAACAGGGGGCTCTACAATGAGCAGTTCTTC

d_gene: .
v_gene: TRBV7-2
abundance: .
j_gene: TRBJ2-1
CDR3aa: CASSLALSYNEQFF
CDR3nt: TGTGCCAGCAGCTTAGCACTCTCTTACAATGAGCAGTTCTTC

d_gene: .
v_gene: TRBV25-1
abundance: many
j_gene: TRBJ1-2
CDR3aa: CASSVSSVGYTF
CDR3nt: TGTGCCAGCAGTGTTTCCAGCGTGGGCTACACCTTC

d_gene: TRBD2
v_gene: TRBV27
abundance: .
j_gene: TRBJ2-3
CDR3aa: CATADRLAGSRTDTQYF
CDR3nt: TGTGCCACCGCGGACCGACTAGCGGGGTCCCGCACAGATACGCAGTATTTT

d_gene: TRBD2
v_gene: TRBV6-6
abundance: .
j_gene: TRBJ2-5
CDR3aa: CASSLLAGGETQYF
CDR3nt: TGTGCCAGCAGTTTACTAGCGGGAGGAGAGACCCAGTACTTC